This entry lists 14 T cell receptor beta chains sequenced from one sample in a study of T cell changes during pregnancy in multiple sclerosis. The table came from immunoSEQ multiplex PCR; TCRdb's copy has only in-frame clones and leaves some out. The sample yields about 130,000 clones, less than 97% seen once. Sequencing was performed on peripheral blood, taken after pregnancy. Every receptor here comes from a female donor with multiple sclerosis, enrolled in a pregnancy study.

The genes are TRBV5-1 and TRBJ2-3; D might be TRBD1 (5 bases). Trimming removed 5 bases at V and 3 bases at J, with 10 bases between. The V gene's germline CDR1 is SGHRS and CDR2 YFSETQ. The CDR3 has 13 residues. CDR3 nucleotide sequence: TGCGCCAGCAGACAGGAGCTGACAGATACGCAGTATTTT. Translation gives CASRQELTDTQYF.

The rearrangement uses TRBV6-6 and TRBJ2-7; TRBD1 matches at 7 bases. This CDR3 has 13 residues. J was trimmed by 5 bases and V by 6 bases; bases with no gene match: 7. Germline V CDR1 and CDR2: MNHNY, SVGAGI (reference sequence). The CDR3: CASRTDRVNEQYF. In DNA, the CDR3 is TGTGCCAGCAGGACAGACAGGGTCAACGAGCAGTACTTC.

CDR3 loop: CAWSEPFEAANYGYTF. CDR3 nucleotides: TGTGCCTGGAGTGAACCCTTCGAGGCCGCCAACTATGGCTACACCTTC. The rearrangement links TRBV30 to TRBJ1-2; D ambiguous. V shed 1 base and J shed 2 bases, with 17 bases lying between them. Germline assignment: CDR1 GTSNPN and CDR2 SVGIG (reference sequence). This CDR3 has 16 residues. Looking up the rest from reference TRBV30 and TRBJ1-2 gives the full variable domain: SQTIHQWPATLVQPVGSPLSLECTVEGTSNPNLYWYRQAAGRGLQLLFYSVGIGQISSEVPQNLSASRPQDRQFILSSKKLLLSDSGFYLCAWSEPFEAANYGYTFGSGTRLTVV.

The genes are TRBV2 and TRBJ2-5; perhaps TRBD2 as D (6 bases). Trimming pared 3 bases from V and 5 bases from J, leaving 16 bases between. Germline V gene sequence: CDR1 SNHLY, CDR2 FYNNEI. The CDR3 covers 15 residues. CDR3 protein: CASSEAGRVGETQYF. The DNA for the CDR3 is TGTGCCAGCAGTGAGGCGGGAAGGGTCGGGGAGACCCAGTACTTC.

The chain combines TRBV18 with TRBJ1-1; TRBD1 might be the D (6 bases). This CDR3 spans 17 amino acids. Per germline, CDR1 KGHSH and CDR2 LQKENI. Trimming removed 3 bases at V and 5 bases at J, with 22 bases between. This CDR3 is CASSPPSRGGRDTEAFF. CDR3 in DNA: TGTGCCAGCTCACCGCCATCGAGGGGGGGTCGAGATACTGAAGCTTTCTTT.

The chain links TRBV7-2 to TRBJ2-5; TRBD2 matches at 7 bases. This CDR3 is 15 amino acids long. Looked up from germline, CDR1 is SGHTA and CDR2 is FQGNSA. Germline trimming cut 0 bases from V and 5 bases from J; bases unmatched to any gene: 6. The chain's CDR3 is CASSLAPGREETQYF. The DNA of the CDR3 is TGTGCCAGCAGCTTAGCACCCGGGCGGGAGGAGACCCAGTACTTC.

This chain connects TRBV15 to TRBJ1-2; no clear D gene. The length of the CDR3 is 14 residues. Trimming removed 8 bases from V and 5 bases from J, with 18 bases in between. CDR1 is LNHNV, CDR2 YYDKDF, per germline (reference sequence). The CDR3 nucleotides read TGTGCCACCTCCTCAGTGAGGGTACCTTATGGCTACACCTTC. Protein sequence: CATSSVRVPYGYTF. The full variable domain, with the rest looked up from reference TRBV15 and TRBJ1-2, is DAMVIQNPRYQVTQFGKPVTLSCSQTLNHNVMYWYQQKSSQAPKLLFHYYDKDFNNEADTPDNFQSRRPNTSFCFLDIRSPGLGDTAMYLCATSSVRVPYGYTFGSGTRLTVV.

This clone showed up just once. V and J are TRBV7-6 and TRBJ2-1; 8 bases are shared with TRBD2. V trimming: 1 base; J trimming: 7 bases; junction bases outside the gene matches: 9. Germline loops: CDR1 SGHVS, CDR2 FNYEAQ. CDR3 length: 16 residues. CDR3 bases: TGTGCCAGCAGCTTAGAGGCGGGAGGCGGGGTAAATGAGCAGTTCTTC. Translation gives CASSLEAGGGVNEQFF.

The genes are TRBV5-1 and TRBJ2-5, with 7 bases that match TRBD1. V shed 4 bases, J shed 4 bases, and the junction held 4 bases outside the gene matches. The CDR3 is 13 residues long. Germline values: CDR1 SGHRS, CDR2 YFSETQ. Here the CDR3 DNA reads TGCGCCAGCAGCCTGACAGGGACAGAGACCCAGTACTTC. Residues: CASSLTGTETQYF. Combining the CDR3 with reference TRBV5-1 and TRBJ2-5 gives the whole variable domain KAGVTQTPRYLIKTRGQQVTLSCSPISGHRSVSWYQQTPGQGLQFLFEYFSETQRNKGNFPGRFSGRQFSNSRSEMNVSTLELGDSALYLCASSLTGTETQYFGPGTRLLVL.

This sequence joins TRBV5-6 and TRBJ1-3, with no clear D. The CDR3 loop spans 17 amino acids. V was clipped by 4 bases and J by 0 bases, with 17 bases between them. In germline, CDR1 is SGHDT, CDR2 YYEEEE. CDR3 in DNA: TGTGCCAGCAGCCCCCTTGCAACTGCTTCCTCTGGAAACACCATATATTTT. This sequence encodes CASSPLATASSGNTIYF.

The chain employs TRBV28 and TRBJ2-3; 8 nucleotides line up with TRBD2. The V and J ends lost 10 bases and 2 bases, in that order; junction bases with no gene match: 8. The CDR3 has 14 residues. Germline values: CDR1 MDHEN, CDR2 SYDVKM. CDR3 protein: CATKAGLDTDTQYF. DNA of the CDR3: TGTGCCACCAAAGCGGGACTAGACACAGATACGCAGTATTTT.

The rearrangement links TRBV5-4 to TRBJ2-2, with 13 bases matching TRBD2. This CDR3 is built from 16 residues. The germline V gene has CDR1 SGHNT and CDR2 YYREEE (reference sequence). The V segment lost 4 bases and the J segment 7 bases; nucleotides outside the gene matches: 7. This chain's CDR3 is CASSPGLAGAVGELFF. The CDR3, as DNA: TGTGCCAGCAGCCCAGGACTAGCGGGAGCGGTCGGGGAGCTGTTTTTT.

This chain uses TRBV28 with TRBJ2-2; 7 positions agree with TRBD2. The CDR3 consists of 15 residues. Germline trimming cut 6 bases from V and 2 bases from J; bases unmatched to any gene: 6. From germline, CDR1 is MDHEN and CDR2 SYDVKM. CDR3 sequence: CASSKRGGNTGELFF. The CDR3 DNA sequence: TGTGCCAGCAGCAAGCGGGGAGGTAACACCGGGGAGCTGTTTTTT.

This chain uses TRBV2 with TRBJ1-3; 12 bases match TRBD1. J was trimmed by 5 bases and V by 5 bases; bases with no gene match: 4. This CDR3 has 15 amino acids. Germline CDR1 reads SNHLY; CDR2 reads FYNNEI. For the CDR3, the DNA is TGTGCCAGCAGTCGGGACAGGGGGCTTCGAAACACCATATATTTT. It translates to CASSRDRGLRNTIYF.